Below, 18 T cell receptor beta chains from the same sample are listed, as sequenced in a study of T cells after yellow fever vaccination. TCRdb ran MiXCR on the 5' RACE reads and lists one entry per CDR3 protein. The sample carries roughly 340,000 distinct CDR3 sequences, about 4% recorded once. The sample consisted of PBMCs, taken 5 days after the yellow fever booster vaccination. The origin of the receptors is a man younger than 35 who received the YFV17D yellow fever vaccine.

This clonotype was seen only a few times. The rearrangement uses TRBV29-1 and TRBJ1-5, with 8 bases identical to TRBD1. The CDR3 spans 13 residues. With V trimmed by 1 base and J by 6 bases, 2 bases remained unmatched. Germline-derived CDR1 and CDR2 are SQVTM and ANQGSEA. CDR3 residues: CSVEAGGGQPQHF. For the CDR3, the DNA is TGCAGCGTTGAAGCAGGGGGCGGTCAGCCCCAGCATTTT.

This clonotype was found a few times. The CDR3 coding sequence is TGTGCCAGCAGCTTACTGGAGGCTTACTCTAACTATGGCTACACCTTC. Translating it yields CASSLLEAYSNYGYTF. The chain carries TRBV7-2 and TRBJ1-2; D gene unclear. Trimming shortened V by 2 bases and J by 0 bases, and 13 bases separated the two germline ends. The CDR3 covers 16 residues. Germline values: CDR1 SGHTA, CDR2 FQGNSA.

This clonotype was seen a handful of times. The DNA of the CDR3 is TGTGCCAGTAGTATTGGTGGGGAGCAGTTCTTC. This codes for CASSIGGEQFF. The rearrangement links TRBV19 to TRBJ2-1; D not certain. V gave up 3 bases and J gave up 10 bases, with 7 bases separating them. CDR1 is LNHDA, CDR2 SQIVND, per germline (reference sequence). The CDR3 covers 11 residues.

This clonotype was picked up a small number of times. The rearrangement links TRBV3-1 to TRBJ2-1, with TRBD1 as a possible D gene (6 bases). The CDR3 spans 14 residues. Trimming removed 6 bases at V and 4 bases at J, with 13 bases between. Germline lookup yields CDR1 LGHDT and CDR2 YNNKEL (reference sequence). The CDR3 here is CASRPGQLYNEQFF. The CDR3 DNA sequence: TGTGCCAGCAGACCGGGACAACTTTACAATGAGCAGTTCTTC.

This clonotype was observed a few times. The CDR3 region has the DNA TGTGCCAGCAGCTTGTCCTCCGGGACAGGGGATGAAAAACTGTTTTTT. Protein product: CASSLSSGTGDEKLFF. This sequence joins TRBV11-2 and TRBJ1-4; 10 bases map to TRBD1. There are 16 residues in the CDR3. Germline V gene data show CDR1 as SGHAT and CDR2 as FQNNGV. V lost 3 bases, J lost 6 bases, and 7 bases stayed unmatched. The full variable domain, in which reference TRBV11-2 and TRBJ1-4 provide the parts outside the CDR3, is EAGVAQSPRYKIIEKRQSVAFWCNPISGHATLYWYQQILGQGPKLLIQFQNNGVVDDSQLPKDRFSAERLKGVDSTLKIQPAKLEDSAVYLCASSLSSGTGDEKLFFGSGTQLSVL.

The sample holds many counts of this clonotype. This chain connects TRBV7-3 to TRBJ2-3; TRBD2 might be the D (6 bases). In germline, CDR1 is SGHTA, CDR2 FQGTGA. V lost 2 bases, J lost 5 bases, and 14 bases lay in between. The CDR3 covers 15 residues. The CDR3 loop reads CASSLGGASGDTQYF. For the CDR3, the DNA is TGTGCCAGCAGCTTAGGCGGGGCAAGCGGAGATACGCAGTATTTT.

This clonotype was detected many times. V usage is TRBV20-1 and J usage is TRBJ2-5; 7 bases match TRBD1. The CDR3 runs to 13 residues. With V trimmed by 3 bases and J by 0 bases, 1 base remained unmatched. The germline CDR1 and CDR2 sequences are DFQATT and SNEGSKA (reference sequence). CDR3 bases: TGCAGTGCTAGGGGACAGAACCAAGAGACCCAGTACTTC. Amino acid sequence: CSARGQNQETQYF.

Many counts were recorded for this clonotype. This sequence joins TRBV20-1 and TRBJ2-1, with a possible D match to TRBD1 (5 bases). The CDR3 loop spans 13 amino acids. V lost 5 bases to trimming and J lost 2 bases, with 10 bases between them. Germline V gives CDR1 DFQATT, CDR2 SNEGSKA (reference sequence). The CDR3 here is CSAVDSPYNEQFF. The CDR3 nucleotides read TGCAGTGCTGTAGACAGCCCCTACAATGAGCAGTTCTTC.

This clonotype was picked up a small number of times. V gene TRBV4-1 combines with J gene TRBJ2-1; D perhaps matches TRBD2 (7 bases). The V and J ends lost 3 bases and 7 bases respectively, with 13 bases between them. The V gene's germline CDR1 is MGHRA and CDR2 YSYEKL. The CDR3 consists of 14 residues. This CDR3 is CASSQGGGGNEQFF. DNA of the CDR3: TGCGCCAGCAGCCAGGGAGGGGGAGGGAATGAGCAGTTCTTC.

The gene calls are TRBV2 and TRBJ1-3, with a tentative D call TRBD1 (5 bases). V lost 5 bases to trimming and J lost 4 bases, with 15 bases between them. This CDR3 has 15 residues. The germline CDR1 and CDR2 sequences are SNHLY and FYNNEI. The CDR3 nucleotides are TGTGCCAGCAGTCGAGACAGTTATGCAGGAAACACCATATATTTT. Its translation is CASSRDSYAGNTIYF.

This clonotype was counted between two and nine times. This sequence joins TRBV20-1 and TRBJ2-3; 10 positions agree with TRBD2. The CDR3 totals 12 residues. CDR1 and CDR2 (germline): DFQATT, SNEGSKA (reference sequence). The CDR3 nucleotides read TGCAGGCTAGCGGGGGGCACAGATACGCAGTATTTT. This encodes CRLAGGTDTQYF.

V is TRBV20-1 and J is TRBJ2-2; 14 bases line up with TRBD2. The ends lost 0 bases at V and 7 bases at J; junction bases unmatched: 4. Per germline, CDR1 DFQATT and CDR2 SNEGSKA (reference sequence). There are 16 residues in the CDR3. In DNA, the CDR3 is TGCAGTGCTAGAGAGACTAGCGGGGGGGCCGGCGGGGAGCTGTTTTTT. The encoded protein is CSARETSGGAGGELFF.

This clonotype came up a few times. V gene TRBV5-1 combines with J gene TRBJ2-5, with D uncertain. CDR3 size: 18 residues. V was clipped by 3 bases and J by 1 base, with 22 bases between them. From germline, CDR1 is SGHRS and CDR2 YFSETQ. CDR3 DNA sequence: TGCGCCAGCAGCTCGAACCCCACTCTACCGACGAGCCAAGAGACCCAGTACTTC. Its protein is CASSSNPTLPTSQETQYF. The full variable domain, its missing parts supplied by reference TRBV5-1 and TRBJ2-5, is KAGVTQTPRYLIKTRGQQVTLSCSPISGHRSVSWYQQTPGQGLQFLFEYFSETQRNKGNFPGRFSGRQFSNSRSEMNVSTLELGDSALYLCASSSNPTLPTSQETQYFGPGTRLLVL.

This clonotype was picked up many times. The chain carries TRBV5-1 and TRBJ2-2; D is uncertain. The CDR3 extends over 16 amino acids. The germline gives CDR1 SGHRS, CDR2 YFSETQ. V lost 2 bases and J 0 bases, leaving 11 bases between the germline ends. The CDR3 coding sequence is TGCGCCAGCAGCTTTAATGGGCCTTCGAACACCGGGGAGCTGTTTTTT. Encoded protein: CASSFNGPSNTGELFF.

This clonotype has a handful of counts. This chain joins TRBV6-5 and TRBJ2-3; TRBD1 is a possible D gene (6 bases). Trimming took 0 bases from V and 0 from J, leaving 10 bases between them. CDR1 is MNHEY, CDR2 SVGAGI, per germline. This CDR3 is 16 amino acids long. The CDR3 region has the DNA TGTGCCAGCAGTTACTCGGGCAGGGGAAGCACAGATACGCAGTATTTT. Translating gives CASSYSGRGSTDTQYF.

J is TRBJ2-2 and V is TRBV7-2; 10 nucleotides match TRBD1. The junction had 5 bases not matched to a gene; V was cut back by 8 bases and J by 5 bases. CDR3 length: 14 residues. Germline V gene sequence: CDR1 SGHTA, CDR2 FQGNSA. The CDR3 DNA is TGTGCCAGCGGTCCGGGACAGGGGACCGGGGAGCTGTTTTTT. As protein: CASGPGQGTGELFF.

This clonotype was observed a few times. The V call is TRBV5-1, the J call TRBJ1-1; D not resolved. CDR3 length: 15 amino acids. The V end was cut by 0 bases, the J end by 6 bases, with 15 bases between. Germline V gives CDR1 SGHRS, CDR2 YFSETQ. For the CDR3, the DNA is TGCGCCAGCAGCTTGGCCGTGGGCCGTACGCCTGAAGCTTTCTTT. Translation gives CASSLAVGRTPEAFF.

This clonotype has at least ten counts. The genes are TRBV6-2 or TRBV6-3 and TRBJ2-3, with D uncertain. Trimming removed 4 bases from V and 6 bases from J, with 17 bases in between. Looked up from germline, CDR1 is MNHEY and CDR2 is SVGEGT. The CDR3 extends over 15 amino acids. In nucleotides, the CDR3 is TGTGCCAGCAGTTCCAAATCTTGGGTCCGGGATACGCAGTATTTT. This translates into CASSSKSWVRDTQYF.